These 32 T cell receptor beta chains came from one sample sequenced in a study of vaccination and CD4 T cells after COVID-19. Scientists ran DNA taken from cultured CD4+ T cells through the Oncomine TCR Beta short-read assay for sequencing. MiXCR, applied by TCRdb to the PCR reads, yields one record per CDR3 protein. Here the sample spans about 20,000 distinct CDR3 sequences, 52% being singletons. Which antigens these TCRs recognize remains unknown. As for treatment: approximately nine-day PBMC culture with coronavirus spike peptide pools or control peptides (ViraFEST assay). Sequencing was done on a sample of CD4+ T cells from blood, cultured in vitro. The source of these receptors is a human donor who had recovered from COVID-19.

The V gene is TRBV4-1, the J gene TRBJ2-7, with D hard to call. Germline V gives CDR1 MGHRA, CDR2 YSYEKL. This CDR3 comprises 14 residues. V was clipped by 1 base and J by 5 bases, with 12 bases between them. CDR3 amino acids: CASSQVVTLDEQYF. The CDR3 DNA sequence: TGCGCCAGCAGCCAAGTGGTGACCCTCGACGAGCAGTACTTC.

The rearrangement links TRBV19 to TRBJ1-5, with D tentatively TRBD1 (5 bases). Germline loops: CDR1 LNHDA, CDR2 SQIVND (reference sequence). The length of the CDR3 is 13 residues. V dropped 7 bases and J dropped 9 bases, with 16 bases sitting between them. The CDR3 DNA sequence: TGTGCCAGTATAGGGGACGGGCCGGGGCCCCAGCATTTT. Its protein product is CASIGDGPGPQHF.

There are a few counts of this clonotype. The chain couples TRBV6-5 to TRBJ2-5; D is undetermined. The V and J ends lost 4 bases and 4 bases respectively, with 4 bases between them. CDR1 is MNHEY, CDR2 SVGAGI, per germline. The CDR3 loop spans 11 amino acids. Here the CDR3 DNA reads TGTGCCAGCAGTTTTAGAGAGACCCAGTACTTC. It translates to CASSFRETQYF.

This sequence joins TRBV7-3 and TRBJ2-1; 13 nucleotides agree with TRBD2. The V gene's germline CDR1 is SGHTA and CDR2 FQGTGA. V lost 5 bases and J lost 6; bases outside the gene matches: 10. The CDR3 runs 17 residues. CDR3 in amino acids: CASSPGGLAGLFNEQFF. The CDR3 DNA is TGTGCCAGCAGCCCAGGGGGACTAGCGGGATTATTCAATGAGCAGTTCTTC.

This clonotype was counted between two and nine times. The chain links TRBV6-4 to TRBJ2-3; TRBD2 aligns across 7 bases. The CDR3 has 17 amino acids. CDR1 MRHNA and CDR2 SNTAGT come from the germline V gene. J gave up 5 bases and V 2 bases, and 13 bases lay outside the gene matches. CDR3 region: CASSDTHSWEGGDTQYF. The CDR3 bases are TGTGCCAGCAGTGACACCCACAGCTGGGAGGGTGGAGATACGCAGTATTTT.

The chain couples TRBV5-1 to TRBJ2-5; no definite D call. Germline CDR1 SGHRS, CDR2 YFSETQ. The ends were cut back, 4 bases at V and 5 bases at J, with 12 bases in the middle. The length of the CDR3 is 13 residues. DNA for the CDR3: TGCGCCAGCAGCCGGACGGGCGTGGAGACCCAGTACTTC. Amino acid sequence: CASSRTGVETQYF.

The chain couples TRBV12-3 or TRBV12-4 to TRBJ1-2; perhaps TRBD1 as D (6 bases). V was clipped by 5 bases and J by 4 bases, with 11 bases between them. The CDR3 spans 13 residues. CDR3 sequence reads: CASSRQAIYGYTF. The CDR3 DNA follows: TGTGCCAGCAGTAGACAGGCGATCTATGGCTACACCTTC.

CDR3 sequence reads: CASSILEQGAKEQYF. CDR3 nucleotides: TGTGCCAGTAGTATTCTGGAACAGGGGGCTAAAGAGCAGTACTTC. The chain has TRBV19 and TRBJ2-7, with 9 bases lining up with TRBD1. CDR1 LNHDA and CDR2 SQIVND come from the germline V gene (reference sequence). CDR3 length: 15 residues. The J segment lost 7 bases and the V segment lost 3 bases, leaving 10 bases of the junction unmatched.

This clonotype has a handful of counts. The rearrangement joins TRBV20-1 to TRBJ2-6, with 8 nucleotides matching TRBD2. The V segment lost 0 bases and the J segment 0 bases; nucleotides outside the gene matches: 7. Germline loops: CDR1 DFQATT, CDR2 SNEGSKA (reference sequence). This CDR3 comprises 18 residues. Here the CDR3 DNA reads TGCAGTGCTAGAGACTGGCTAGCGGGTCTCTCTGGGGCCAACGTCCTGACTTTC. Its translation is CSARDWLAGLSGANVLTF.

This chain connects TRBV20-1 to TRBJ2-7; TRBD2 matches 14 bases. The CDR3 loop spans 17 amino acids. Per germline, CDR1 DFQATT and CDR2 SNEGSKA (reference sequence). V shed 0 bases, J shed 3 bases, and the junction held 7 bases outside the gene matches. CDR3 DNA sequence: TGCAGTGCTAGAGATCGGACTAGCGGGGGGAAGGGCTACGAGCAGTACTTC. It encodes CSARDRTSGGKGYEQYF.

There are a few counts of this clonotype. The rearrangement joins TRBV19 to TRBJ2-6; D unclear. Germline CDR1 LNHDA, CDR2 SQIVND (reference sequence). V was pared by 4 bases and J by 0 bases, with 10 bases between. The CDR3 length is 16 residues. The CDR3 loop is CASSSQTVSGANVLTF. The DNA for the CDR3 is TGTGCCAGTAGTAGCCAGACCGTCTCTGGGGCCAACGTCCTGACTTTC. Full variable domain (missing parts from reference TRBV19 and TRBJ2-6): DGGITQSPKYLFRKEGQNVTLSCEQNLNHDAMYWYRQDPGQGLRLIYYSQIVNDFQKGDIAEGYSVSREKKESFPLTVTSAQKNPTAFYLCASSSQTVSGANVLTFGAGSRLTVL.

The DNA of the CDR3 is TGTGCCAGCAGCGTAGCTACTAGCGGGAGTTACCAAGAGACCCAGTACTTC. Translated: CASSVATSGSYQETQYF. The V gene is TRBV9, the J gene TRBJ2-5; 11 positions agree with TRBD2. V shed 0 bases, J shed 0 bases, and the junction held 4 bases outside the gene matches. Germline lookup yields CDR1 SGDLS and CDR2 YYNGEE. The CDR3 has 17 amino acids. Together with reference TRBV9 and TRBJ2-5, the CDR3 gives the full variable domain: DSGVTQTPKHLITATGQRVTLRCSPRSGDLSVYWYQQSLDQGLQFLIQYYNGEERAKGNILERFSAQQFPDLHSELNLSSLELGDSALYFCASSVATSGSYQETQYFGPGTRLLVL.

This clonotype was observed a handful of times. The chain joins TRBV6-1 to TRBJ1-5; 7 positions match TRBD1. The V gene's germline CDR1 is MNHNS and CDR2 SASEGT. V gave up 7 bases and J gave up 5 bases; unmatched junction bases: 23. The CDR3 totals 19 residues. This CDR3 reads CASIPSDRVRGRGDQPQHF. The CDR3 DNA reads as TGTGCCAGCATTCCCAGCGACAGGGTGAGGGGTCGGGGGGATCAGCCCCAGCATTTT.

This chain uses TRBV7-9 with TRBJ2-5; 9 nucleotides align to TRBD2. In germline, CDR1 is SEHNR, CDR2 FQNEAQ (reference sequence). CDR3 length: 16 residues. The J segment lost 5 bases and the V segment lost 0 bases, leaving 7 bases of the junction unmatched. Here the CDR3 reads CASSLARASGKETQYF. In DNA form, the CDR3 reads TGTGCCAGCAGCTTAGCGAGGGCTAGCGGGAAGGAGACCCAGTACTTC.

The chain is built from TRBV20-1 and TRBJ1-1; TRBD1 matches at 9 bases. Trimming at V came to 3 bases and at J to 0 bases, leaving 8 bases not matched to a gene. Germline-derived CDR1 and CDR2 are DFQATT and SNEGSKA (reference sequence). This CDR3 region has 16 residues. CDR3 in DNA: TGCAGTGCTAGTAGACAGGGGGAGAGTATGAACACTGAAGCTTTCTTT. As protein: CSASRQGESMNTEAFF.

The chain joins TRBV20-1 to TRBJ2-1; 9 positions agree with TRBD2. Germline values: CDR1 DFQATT, CDR2 SNEGSKA (reference sequence). The CDR3 totals 15 residues. Losses at the gene ends were 3 bases for V and 4 bases for J; bases not matched to a gene: 7. The CDR3 reads CSARTLAGGYNEQFF. The CDR3 nucleotides are TGCAGTGCTAGGACTTTGGCGGGGGGGTACAATGAGCAGTTCTTC.

The chain joins TRBV27 to TRBJ1-6, with 9 bases lining up with TRBD1. In germline, CDR1 is MNHEY, CDR2 SMNVEV (reference sequence). The CDR3 runs 14 residues. Trimming cost V 6 bases and J 8 bases; bases outside gene matches: 5. The CDR3 region has the DNA TGTGCCAGCAGCCTGGACAGGGGATATTCACCCCTCCACTTT. Its translation is CASSLDRGYSPLHF.

The chain joins TRBV2 to TRBJ2-7; D gene uncertain. The germline CDR1 and CDR2 sequences are SNHLY and FYNNEI. Trimming cost V 7 bases and J 3 bases, with 7 bases left between them. This CDR3 spans 11 amino acids. The CDR3 nucleotides are TGTGCCAGCATTCGATACTACGAGCAGTACTTC. Protein: CASIRYYEQYF.

This rearrangement joins TRBV6-2 or TRBV6-3 to TRBJ2-7; D possibly corresponds to TRBD1 (6 bases). Per germline, CDR1 MNHEY and CDR2 SVGEGT. Trimming pared 6 bases from V and 2 bases from J, leaving 20 bases between. The CDR3 totals 16 residues. The CDR3 DNA reads TGTGCCAGCAGCAAGGGACACCTGTATCCTCCCTACGAGCAGTACTTC. Its protein is CASSKGHLYPPYEQYF.

This clonotype turned up a few times. The CDR3 DNA sequence: TGTGCCAGCTCACCCCTGGGACAGCTGAACACTGAAGCTTTCTTT. Protein sequence: CASSPLGQLNTEAFF. The chain recombines TRBV18 with TRBJ1-1; 7 positions match TRBD1. The CDR3 has 15 residues. V lost 3 bases and J lost 0; bases outside the gene matches: 4. The V gene's germline CDR1 is KGHSH and CDR2 LQKENI.

The J gene is TRBJ2-2, the V gene TRBV7-3; tentative D call: TRBD2 (5 bases). Trimming cost V 2 bases and J 10 bases, with 11 bases left between them. The CDR3 has 13 amino acids. Germline values: CDR1 SGHTA, CDR2 FQGTGA. The CDR3 loop reads CASSLSREEELFF. CDR3 sequence (DNA): TGTGCCAGCAGCTTATCGAGGGAAGAGGAGCTGTTTTTT.

The rearrangement joins TRBV12-3 or TRBV12-4 to TRBJ2-1; 9 bases fit TRBD2. The CDR3 runs 15 residues. Losses at the gene ends were 6 bases for V and 8 bases for J; bases not matched to a gene: 11. CDR3 nucleotide sequence: TGTGCCAGCAGGGCCCAGCGGGGGGCCGGGGATGAGCAGTTCTTC. This encodes CASRAQRGAGDEQFF.

A single count supports this clonotype. The CDR3 loop is CASSSFYEQYF. DNA of the CDR3: TGTGCCAGCAGTTCTTTCTACGAGCAGTACTTC. The J gene is TRBJ2-7, the V gene TRBV12-3 or TRBV12-4; D not resolved. The CDR3 covers 11 residues. Trimming took 4 bases from V and 3 from J, leaving 4 bases between them.

The V call is TRBV7-2, the J call TRBJ2-2; maybe TRBD1 (6 bases). Trimming cost V 3 bases and J 4 bases, with 9 bases left between them. CDR3 size: 14 residues. Per germline, CDR1 SGHTA and CDR2 FQGNSA. CDR3: CASSFGTFTGELFF. The CDR3 bases are TGTGCCAGCAGCTTTGGGACATTCACCGGGGAGCTGTTTTTT. Full variable domain (rest looked up from reference TRBV7-2 and TRBJ2-2): GAGVSQSPSNKVTEKGKDVELRCDPISGHTALYWYRQSLGQGLEFLIYFQGNSAPDKSGLPSDRFSAERTGGSVSTLTIQRTQQEDSAVYLCASSFGTFTGELFFGEGSRLTVL.

This clonotype was seen a handful of times. The chain links TRBV7-9 to TRBJ1-3; 11 bases are a match to TRBD1. Germline values: CDR1 SEHNR, CDR2 FQNEAQ (reference sequence). After removal of 4 bases from V and 7 bases from J, the junction contained 6 bases not matched to a gene. The CDR3 spans 15 residues. The CDR3 DNA reads as TGTGCCAGCAGCTGGACAGGGGGCGCTCAGAACACCATATATTTT. Its protein is CASSWTGGAQNTIYF. Full variable domain (outside the CDR3, taken from reference TRBV7-9 and TRBJ1-3): DTGVSQNPRHKITKRGQNVTFRCDPISEHNRLYWYRQTLGQGPEFLTYFQNEAQLEKSRLLSDRFSAERPKGSFSTLEIQRTEQGDSAMYLCASSWTGGAQNTIYFGEGSWLTVV.

This chain joins TRBV20-1 and TRBJ2-1; 13 nucleotides line up with TRBD2. CDR3 length equals 15 residues. Per the germline V gene, CDR1 is DFQATT and CDR2 is SNEGSKA (reference sequence). Trimming cost V 4 bases and J 8 bases; bases outside gene matches: 8. The CDR3 sequence: CSATGLAGAMDEQFF. CDR3 nucleotides: TGCAGTGCTACCGGACTAGCGGGGGCTATGGATGAGCAGTTCTTC.

The rearrangement uses TRBV11-3 and TRBJ2-7; 7 bases align to TRBD1. CDR1 is SGHNT, CDR2 YENEEA, per germline. V lost 7 bases, J lost 4 bases, and 4 bases stayed unmatched. The CDR3 consists of 12 residues. The DNA of the CDR3 is TGTGCCAGCACCCGGGACAGTTACGAGCAGTACTTC. Protein sequence: CASTRDSYEQYF.

This clonotype has a handful of counts. The V call is TRBV2, the J call TRBJ1-1; the match to TRBD1 covers 7 bases. The length of the CDR3 is 15 residues. Germline V gene lookup returns CDR1 SNHLY and CDR2 FYNNEI. The ends lost 4 bases at V and 7 bases at J; junction bases unmatched: 12. The CDR3 here is CASSGGRGSVGEAFF. CDR3 coding DNA: TGTGCCAGCAGTGGTGGCAGGGGGAGCGTTGGTGAAGCTTTCTTT.

The chain is built from TRBV11-2 and TRBJ2-2; 8 bases match TRBD2. This CDR3 is 15 amino acids long. Germline lookup yields CDR1 SGHAT and CDR2 FQNNGV. V dropped 3 bases and J dropped 7; count of bases not matched to a gene: 7. The CDR3 loop reads CASSLGAGGLGELFF. The DNA for the CDR3 is TGTGCCAGCAGCTTGGGGGCGGGAGGTCTCGGGGAGCTGTTTTTT.

There are a few counts of this clonotype. The rearrangement joins TRBV27 to TRBJ2-2; 8 bases align to TRBD2. J was trimmed by 4 bases and V by 3 bases; bases with no gene match: 4. CDR1 is MNHEY, CDR2 SMNVEV, per germline (reference sequence). This CDR3 contains 15 residues. The CDR3 loop reads CASSLNGRATGELFF. CDR3 in DNA: TGTGCCAGCAGTTTGAACGGGAGGGCCACCGGGGAGCTGTTTTTT.

A single count supports this clonotype. The gene calls are TRBV20-1 and TRBJ2-1, with 10 nucleotides matching TRBD2. Germline V gives CDR1 DFQATT, CDR2 SNEGSKA (reference sequence). V shed 5 bases and J 6 bases; nucleotides not matched to a gene: 7. There are 14 residues in the CDR3. CDR3 loop: CSAFPLAGTNEQFF. The CDR3 DNA sequence: TGCAGTGCTTTCCCACTAGCGGGGACCAATGAGCAGTTCTTC.

A few counts support this clonotype. The chain is built from TRBV20-1 and TRBJ1-1, with 7 bases aligning to TRBD1. The CDR3 runs 14 residues. Germline V CDR1 and CDR2: DFQATT, SNEGSKA (reference sequence). V was clipped by 5 bases and J by 5 bases; unmatched bases: 11. In DNA form, the CDR3 reads TGCAGTGCTCAACTGACAGGGCCGGAGACTGAAGCTTTCTTT. It yields the protein CSAQLTGPETEAFF.